This paragraph reports one T cell receptor (beta chain). This specimen belongs to a study of cytomegalovirus exposure and HLA in healthy donors. The PCR employed 60 Vbeta primers together with 13 Jbeta primers. In the original workflow: As a later analysis found, there were 70 million to 100 million unique TCR beta chains, of which roughly 11 million were shared. Data came from immunoSEQ multiplex PCR; TCRdb stores just in-frame clones and leaves some out. For V, J and clone size, that table is used; D and trimming come from the DNA. The repertoire holds roughly 110,000 clones, with more than 65% as singletons. The germline V gene encodes CDR1 PRHDT and CDR2 FYEKMQ (reference sequence). This CDR3 contains 11 residues. Trimming removed 6 bases at V and 8 bases at J, with 10 bases between.

The chain couples TRBV13 to TRBJ1-2; D remains unclear. The sample consisted of PBMCs. The clonotype comes from a man between 25 and 39 years old in good health and CMV-seronegative. CDR3 amino acids: CASRARAGYTF. The CDR3, as DNA: TGTGCCAGCAGGGCTAGAGCCGGCTACACCTTC.